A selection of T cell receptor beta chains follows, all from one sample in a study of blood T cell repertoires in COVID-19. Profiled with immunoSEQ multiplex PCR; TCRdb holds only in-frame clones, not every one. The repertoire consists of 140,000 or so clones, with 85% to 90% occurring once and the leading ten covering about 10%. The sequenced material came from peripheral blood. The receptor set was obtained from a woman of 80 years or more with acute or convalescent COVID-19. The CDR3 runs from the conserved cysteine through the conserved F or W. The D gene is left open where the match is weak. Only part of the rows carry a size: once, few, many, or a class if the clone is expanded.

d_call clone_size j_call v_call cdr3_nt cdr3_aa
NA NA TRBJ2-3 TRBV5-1 TGCGCCAGCAGCTTGGCCGACAGCAGCACAGATACGCAGTATTTT CASSLADSSTDTQYF
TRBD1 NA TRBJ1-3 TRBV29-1 TGCAGCGTTTCGGACAGGCCTGGAAACACCATATATTTT CSVSDRPGNTIYF
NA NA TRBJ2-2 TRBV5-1 TGCGCCAGCAGCGCCGGACTAACGAACACCGGGGAGCTGTTTTTT CASSAGLTNTGELFF
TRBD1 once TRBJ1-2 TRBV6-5 TGTGCCAGCAGATCCGGGACAGGGGGAGTCTATGGCTACACCTTC CASRSGTGGVYGYTF
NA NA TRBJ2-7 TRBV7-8 TGTGCCAGCAGCTTGTCGAGGGAGCAGTACTTC CASSLSREQYF
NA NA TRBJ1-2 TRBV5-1 TGCGCCAGCAGCTTGGTTGAGGGAATGGGCTACACCTTC CASSLVEGMGYTF
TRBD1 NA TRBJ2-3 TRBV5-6 TGTGCCAGCAGCCGCCGGGACAGGGGAATCACAGATACGCAGTATTTT CASSRRDRGITDTQYF
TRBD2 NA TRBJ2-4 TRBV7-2 TGTGCCAGCAGCTCAGGACTAGCGGTCAGCAGGAACATTCAGTACTTC CASSSGLAVSRNIQYF
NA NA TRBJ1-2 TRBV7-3 TGTGCCAGCAGCTACTCCGGGGGGAATGGCTACACCTTC CASSYSGGNGYTF
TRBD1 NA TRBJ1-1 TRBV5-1 TGCGCCAGCAGCTTACCGGGACAGGGCGGAAGTACTGAAGCTTTCTTT CASSLPGQGGSTEAFF
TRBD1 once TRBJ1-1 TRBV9 TGTGCCAGCAGCGAGGACAGGGAGACTGAAGCTTTCTTT CASSEDRETEAFF
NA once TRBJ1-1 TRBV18 TGTGCCAGCTCACCACGGCGGGGGGAGAACACTGAAGCTTTCTTT CASSPRRGENTEAFF
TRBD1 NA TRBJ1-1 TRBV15 TGTGCCACCAGCAGGGGGACAGCCCCTGGAGCTTTCTTT CATSRGTAPGAFF
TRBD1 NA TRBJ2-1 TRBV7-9 TGTGCCAGCAGCAGGCACCGGGACAGGGGCTACAATGAGCAGTTCTTC CASSRHRDRGYNEQFF
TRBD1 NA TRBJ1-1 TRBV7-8 TGTGCCAGCAGCTCGTCGACAGGGGTAACGAACACTGAAGCTTTCTTT CASSSSTGVTNTEAFF
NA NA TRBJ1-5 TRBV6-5 TGTGCCAGCAGTTACTCCGGCGGCCTTAATCAGCCCCAGCATTTT CASSYSGGLNQPQHF
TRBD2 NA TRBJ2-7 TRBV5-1 TGCGCCAGCAGCTGGGAGCGGGGCGGGCGGGACGAGCAGTACTTC CASSWERGGRDEQYF
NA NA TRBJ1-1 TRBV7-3 TGTGCCAGTTCCTCCCTTGGGGCCACTGAAGCTTTCTTT CASSSLGATEAFF
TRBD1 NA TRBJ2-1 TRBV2 TGTGCCAGCAGTGTACAAGGGGGCCCGGGTGAGCAGTTCTTC CASSVQGGPGEQFF
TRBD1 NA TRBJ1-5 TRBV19 TGTGCCAGTAGCCCTCCTAGGGACAGATATCAGCCCCAGCATTTT CASSPPRDRYQPQHF
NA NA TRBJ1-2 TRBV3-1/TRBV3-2 TGTGCCAGCAGCCCCGGGGACATCGTGTACACCTTC CASSPGDIVYTF
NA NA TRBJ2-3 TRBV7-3 TGTGCCAACTTACCCCAGATAGCGGTATTCACAGATACGCAGTATTTT CANLPQIAVFTDTQYF
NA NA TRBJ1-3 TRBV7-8 TGTGCCAGCAGCTTAGACAGGGCCGGAAACACCATATATTTT CASSLDRAGNTIYF
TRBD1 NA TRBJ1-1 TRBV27 TGTGCCAGCAGGGACAGGTGGAACACTGAAGCTTTCTTT CASRDRWNTEAFF
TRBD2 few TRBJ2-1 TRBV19 TGTGCCAGTAGCTATCGGGGGGACCAACCTCGCGAGCAGTTCTTC CASSYRGDQPREQFF
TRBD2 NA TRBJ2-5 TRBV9 TGTGCCAGCAGCGTAGGCGGGGGGGCCGCTGAGACCCAGTACTTC CASSVGGGAAETQYF
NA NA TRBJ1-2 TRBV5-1 TGCGCCAGCAGCTTGGGGGGGGTAAACCCCACTAACTATGGCTACACCTTC CASSLGGVNPTNYGYTF
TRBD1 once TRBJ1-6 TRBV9 TGTGCCAGCAGCGGGAAGACAGGGGGCGCGATTAATTCACCCCTCCACTTT CASSGKTGGAINSPLHF
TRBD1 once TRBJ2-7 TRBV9 TGTGCCAGCAGCCCCCGGGACAGGAGCTCCTACGAGCAGTACTTC CASSPRDRSSYEQYF
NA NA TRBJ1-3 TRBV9 TGTGCCAGCAGCGCGATCGACAACGGAAACACCATATATTTT CASSAIDNGNTIYF
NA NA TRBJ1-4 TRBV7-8 TGTGCCAGCAGCCCATGGACAGTTTCTAGGGGTGAAAAACTGTTTTTT CASSPWTVSRGEKLFF
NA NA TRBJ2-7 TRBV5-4 TGTGCCAGCAGCTTGAGGGCGGGGACCTACGAGCAGTACTTC CASSLRAGTYEQYF
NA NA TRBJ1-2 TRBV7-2 TGTGCCAGCAGCTTAGGCTCGCCAGTCTACTATGGCTACACCTTC CASSLGSPVYYGYTF
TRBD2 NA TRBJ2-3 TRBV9 TGTGCCAGCAGCGGGACTAGCGGAAAGTGGGATACGCAGTATTTT CASSGTSGKWDTQYF
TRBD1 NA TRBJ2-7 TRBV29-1 TGCAGCGTCCGGACAGGCTCCTACGAGCAGTACTTC CSVRTGSYEQYF
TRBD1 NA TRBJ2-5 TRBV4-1 TGCGCCAGCAGCCAGCTTCAATACAGGGGCTCCGAGACCCAGTACTTC CASSQLQYRGSETQYF